This is a list of T cell receptor beta chains from one sample in a study of Ad26.COV2.S vaccination and SARS-CoV-2 variants. Method: immunoSEQ multiplex PCR; TCRdb's copy keeps in-frame clones and lacks some. The data hold a few hundred thousand clones, with 92% observed a single time. The material sequenced was peripheral blood, taken in a trial of Ad26.COV2.S vaccine versus placebo. These receptors all come from a person between 18 and 65 years old who received the Ad26.COV2.S COVID-19 vaccine or a placebo. Both conserved end residues are part of each CDR3. The D gene is left open where the match is weak. Clone sizes are given selectively: once, few, many, or a class where the clone is expanded.

CDR3 DNA	CDR3 protein	D gene	J gene	clone size	V gene	CDR3 length
TGTGCCAGCAGCCGGACAGGGGGGATCGGGGAGCTGTTTTTT	CASSRTGGIGELFF	TRBD1	TRBJ2-2	-	TRBV7-6	14
TGTGCCAGCAGCCAAGATCCCTTAATGGCCTATGCCTATGGCTACACCTTC	CASSQDPLMAYAYGYTF	-	TRBJ1-2	-	TRBV3-1/TRBV3-2	17
TGTGCCAGCAGCTTAGAGGTGCGGGGGCCCCCCTACGAGCAGTACTTC	CASSLEVRGPPYEQYF	-	TRBJ2-7	-	TRBV7-2	16
TGCGCCAGCAGATCCGGGACTAGCGACACCGGGGAGCTGTTTTTT	CASRSGTSDTGELFF	TRBD2	TRBJ2-2	-	TRBV10-1	15
TGTGCCAGCAGTGAACAGGGCCGTGGCTACACCTTC	CASSEQGRGYTF	-	TRBJ1-2	-	TRBV2	12
TGTGCCAGCAGCGCTTCCGGGACAGGGAGCACTGAAGCTTTCTTT	CASSASGTGSTEAFF	TRBD1	TRBJ1-1	-	TRBV9	15
TGTGCCAGCTCACCCAAACAGGGCGTGAACACTGAAGCTTTCTTT	CASSPKQGVNTEAFF	-	TRBJ1-1	once	TRBV18	15
TGTGCCAGCACTCTCTGGGGGAACACTGAAGCTTTCTTT	CASTLWGNTEAFF	-	TRBJ1-1	-	TRBV28	13
TGTGCCTGGTCAGGGTCCCACGAGCAGTACTTC	CAWSGSHEQYF	-	TRBJ2-7	-	TRBV30	11
TGTGCCAGCAGCCCGGGACAGGGGGCCAACGAGCAGTACTTC	CASSPGQGANEQYF	TRBD1	TRBJ2-7	-	TRBV11-2	14
TGTGCCAGTGGACAAAGCTCCTATAATTCACCCCTCCACTTT	CASGQSSYNSPLHF	-	TRBJ1-6	-	TRBV19	14
TGTGCCAGCAGCGTAGCCTTAGCGGGGGCAGGGGATACGCAGTATTTT	CASSVALAGAGDTQYF	TRBD2	TRBJ2-3	-	TRBV9	16
TGTGCCAGCAGCCACCTACAGAGCGCGATGAACACTGAAGCTTTCTTT	CASSHLQSAMNTEAFF	-	TRBJ1-1	-	TRBV3-1/TRBV3-2	16
TGTGCCAGTAGTATGGGACAGACTTATAATTCACCCCTCCACTTT	CASSMGQTYNSPLHF	TRBD1	TRBJ1-6	once	TRBV19	15
TGTGCCAGCAGCGTAGAGGCCAACACCTACAATGAGCAGTTCTTC	CASSVEANTYNEQFF	-	TRBJ2-1	-	TRBV9	15
TGTGCCAGCAGTGAAAAGGCAGGGCACTATGGCTACACCTTC	CASSEKAGHYGYTF	-	TRBJ1-2	once	TRBV6-1	14
TGTGCCAGCAGCTTACGGACAGCTACTAACTATGGCTACACCTTC	CASSLRTATNYGYTF	-	TRBJ1-2	-	TRBV7-9	15
TGCAGCGTTGCTTCAGGGAAGGTCAATCAGCCCCAGCATTTT	CSVASGKVNQPQHF	-	TRBJ1-5	-	TRBV29-1	14
TGTGCCAGCTCACCAGCTAGCGGGGGAAGCTACGAGCAGTACTTC	CASSPASGGSYEQYF	TRBD2	TRBJ2-7	-	TRBV18	15
TGCGCCAGCAGCTTGGGAGGGACGGCTCTCACTGAAGCTTTCTTT	CASSLGGTALTEAFF	-	TRBJ1-1	once	TRBV5-1	15
TGTGCCATCAGAGCGGACAGGGCAACTAATGAAAAACTGTTTTTT	CAIRADRATNEKLFF	TRBD1	TRBJ1-4	-	TRBV10-3	15
TGTGCCAGCAGCTCTCGGGACAGAAATTCACCCCTCCACTTT	CASSSRDRNSPLHF	TRBD1	TRBJ1-6	once	TRBV7-9	14
TGTGCCAGCAGCTTAGTACTTGGTACAGGGGGCCCCTTAATCTACGAGCAGTACTTC	CASSLVLGTGGPLIYEQYF	TRBD1	TRBJ2-7	-	TRBV11-2	19
TGTGCCAGCAGCTTAGCGCTTCTACCCGGCGGGGAGACCCAGTACTTC	CASSLALLPGGETQYF	-	TRBJ2-5	-	TRBV7-2	16
TGTGCCAGCAGTTTGTCCCCCAGAACTACAAACACAGATACGCAGTATTTT	CASSLSPRTTNTDTQYF	-	TRBJ2-3	once	TRBV28	17
TGTGCCAGCAGCTCGCCTGGCTACACCTTC	CASSSPGYTF	-	TRBJ1-2	few	TRBV9	10
TGCGCCAGCAGCGTGACAGCAACTAATGAAAAACTGTTTTTT	CASSVTATNEKLFF	-	TRBJ1-4	-	TRBV5-1	14
TGTGCCAGCAGTAGATCCTACGAGCAGTACTTC	CASSRSYEQYF	-	TRBJ2-7	few	TRBV6-2/TRBV6-3	11
TGTGCCAGCAGCCCGACAGGGGTGGGACTCCAAGAGACCCAGTACTTC	CASSPTGVGLQETQYF	TRBD1	TRBJ2-5	-	TRBV28	16
TGTGCCAGCAGCCGCTACGGGACAGGGAATCAGCCCCAGCATTTT	CASSRYGTGNQPQHF	TRBD1	TRBJ1-5	-	TRBV7-2	15
TGTGCCAGCAGTTACGCTCGACAGGCGTACCAAGCTTTCTTT	CASSYARQAYQAFF	-	TRBJ1-1	once	TRBV6-2/TRBV6-3	14
TGTGCCAGCACCTTAGCCTCGACAGGGGAAACCTACGAGCAGTACTTC	CASTLASTGETYEQYF	TRBD1	TRBJ2-7	once	TRBV6-6	16
TGTGCCAGCAGCTTAGGGAACACCGGGGAGCTGTTTTTT	CASSLGNTGELFF	-	TRBJ2-2	-	TRBV7-6	13
TGTGCCAGCAGCCTACCGACAGGCAACTATGGCTACACCTTC	CASSLPTGNYGYTF	-	TRBJ1-2	-	TRBV9	14
TGTGCCAGCAGTTACTCGAAGGGGAACACAGATACGCAGTATTTT	CASSYSKGNTDTQYF	-	TRBJ2-3	once	TRBV6-2/TRBV6-3	15
TGTGCCAGCAGTTTGACGAGGATAGGTCGGGCAGTACAAGAGACCCAGTACTTC	CASSLTRIGRAVQETQYF	-	TRBJ2-5	-	TRBV27	18
TGTGCCAGCAGCTTGTCAGGGGATCAGCCCCAGCATTTT	CASSLSGDQPQHF	-	TRBJ1-5	-	TRBV5-6	13
TGTGCCAGCAGCTTAGTAGGTCGGAGGGGGCGAGAAAAACTGTTTTTT	CASSLVGRRGREKLFF	TRBD1	TRBJ1-4	-	TRBV7-2	16
TGCGCCAGCAGCTCCGGGACAGGCCTGCCCCGGGGTGGCTACACCTTC	CASSSGTGLPRGGYTF	TRBD1	TRBJ1-2	-	TRBV5-1	16
TGCGCCAGCAGCCAAGCCCCCGGGACAGCTAATGAAAAACTGTTTTTT	CASSQAPGTANEKLFF	TRBD1	TRBJ1-4	-	TRBV4-1	16
TGTGCCAGCTCTCCTAAAGCCTATACAGGGTCCCGCACAGATACGCAGTATTTT	CASSPKAYTGSRTDTQYF	-	TRBJ2-3	-	TRBV18	18
TGTGCCAGCAGCTTAGGAGATGAGAACACTGAAGCTTTCTTT	CASSLGDENTEAFF	-	TRBJ1-1	-	TRBV7-9	14
TGTGCCAGCAGCGCCGCCGGGGTTAACACCGGGGAGCTGTTTTTT	CASSAAGVNTGELFF	-	TRBJ2-2	few	TRBV9	15
TGTGCCAGCAGTCAGGGGGTCTGGGGGGAAAAACTGTTTTTT	CASSQGVWGEKLFF	TRBD1	TRBJ1-4	-	TRBV6-5	14
TGTGCCAGCAGTTACTCGCTAGCGGGGGCCATCCCGCAAGAGACCCAGTACTTC	CASSYSLAGAIPQETQYF	TRBD2	TRBJ2-5	-	TRBV6-2/TRBV6-3	18